The 6 T cell receptor beta chains given below trace back to one sample, sequenced in a study of blood T cell repertoires in COVID-19. Only in-frame clones appear in the TCRdb table, and some are missing; sequencing was by immunoSEQ multiplex PCR. The table records some 130,000 clones, about 89% of them present only once. Sequenced sample: peripheral blood. These receptors were obtained from a man in his fifties or sixties with COVID-19, enrolled during active disease.

The chain joins TRBV30 to TRBJ1-1; 7 bases match TRBD1. The CDR3 has 13 amino acids. V shed 5 bases, J shed 7 bases, and the junction held 10 bases outside the gene matches. The germline V gene encodes CDR1 GTSNPN and CDR2 SVGIG (reference sequence). CDR3 coding DNA: TGTGCCTGGGGACCCGGGACAGCAAGTGAAGCTTTCTTT. Protein sequence: CAWGPGTASEAFF.

This chain joins TRBV5-1 and TRBJ1-2, with TRBD1 matching over 8 bases. J gave up 6 bases and V 3 bases, and 7 bases lay outside the gene matches. The CDR3 has 14 amino acids. Per the germline V gene, CDR1 is SGHRS and CDR2 is YFSETQ. The CDR3 coding sequence is TGCGCCAGCAGCTCCGGGACAGGCATCGATGGCTACACCTTC. Protein product: CASSSGTGIDGYTF. The full variable domain, completed using reference TRBV5-1 and TRBJ1-2, is KAGVTQTPRYLIKTRGQQVTLSCSPISGHRSVSWYQQTPGQGLQFLFEYFSETQRNKGNFPGRFSGRQFSNSRSEMNVSTLELGDSALYLCASSSGTGIDGYTFGSGTRLTVV.

This chain joins TRBV29-1 and TRBJ1-1; D call uncertain. This CDR3 spans 12 amino acids. Germline-derived CDR1 and CDR2 are SQVTM and ANQGSEA. V was clipped by 7 bases and J by 5 bases, with 14 bases between them. DNA of the CDR3: TGCAGCGGTTTGACGGGAGGAACTGAAGCTTTCTTT. Encoded protein: CSGLTGGTEAFF.

The CDR3 DNA sequence: TGTGCCTGGAGTGTCGGGGGAGCCAAAAACATTCAGTACTTC. This translates into CAWSVGGAKNIQYF. The chain links TRBV30 to TRBJ2-4, with D tentatively TRBD2 (6 bases). The CDR3 spans 14 residues. Germline V gene lookup returns CDR1 GTSNPN and CDR2 SVGIG (reference sequence). Trimming cost V 0 bases and J 0 bases, with 6 bases left between them.

The chain links TRBV7-2 to TRBJ1-6, with a possible D match to TRBD1 (6 bases). Trimming removed 5 bases from V and 7 bases from J, with 9 bases in between. The V gene's germline CDR1 is SGHTA and CDR2 FQGNSA. CDR3 length: 13 residues. The CDR3 DNA reads as TGTGCCAGCAGCGGACAGAGGAATTCACCCCTCCACTTT. Its protein product is CASSGQRNSPLHF.

This chain links TRBV6-5 with TRBJ1-5, with TRBD1 identical over 8 bases. This CDR3 comprises 15 residues. Germline CDR1 MNHEY, CDR2 SVGAGI. V was pared by 6 bases and J by 4 bases, with 8 bases of the junction left unmatched. The CDR3 loop reads CASRAEDRANQPQHF. In DNA, the CDR3 is TGTGCCAGCAGGGCTGAGGACAGGGCTAATCAGCCCCAGCATTTT.